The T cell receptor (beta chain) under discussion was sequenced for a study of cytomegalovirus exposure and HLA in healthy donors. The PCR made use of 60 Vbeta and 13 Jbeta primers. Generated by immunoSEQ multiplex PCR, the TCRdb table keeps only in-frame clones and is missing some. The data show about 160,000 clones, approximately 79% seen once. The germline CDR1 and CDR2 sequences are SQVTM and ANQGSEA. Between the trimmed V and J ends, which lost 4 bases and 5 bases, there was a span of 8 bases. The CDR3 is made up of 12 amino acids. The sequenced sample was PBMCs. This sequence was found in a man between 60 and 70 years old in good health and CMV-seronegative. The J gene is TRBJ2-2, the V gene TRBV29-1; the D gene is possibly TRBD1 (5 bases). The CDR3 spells CSVGQGTGELFF. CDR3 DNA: TGCAGCGTTGGGCAGGGAACCGGGGAGCTGTTTTTT.